A few counts support the clone carrying this TCR beta chain. TCRdb independently ran MiXCR on the RT-PCR reads; one entry per CDR3 protein. The table lists approximately 61,000 distinct CDR3 sequences, approximately 12% of them singletons. This record comes from a study of patients and donors after allogeneic stem cell transplantation. The V and J ends lost 0 bases and 11 bases respectively, with 13 bases between them. The CDR3 runs 13 residues. The germline gives CDR1 MGHRA, CDR2 YSYEKL. The chain links TRBV4-1 to TRBJ1-1, with D possibly matching TRBD1 (5 bases). The origin of this receptor is a human donor who was either an allogeneic HSCT recipient or a stem cell or donor lymphocyte infusion donor (not recorded which). It is not recorded whose cells these are; they may come from a transplant donor. Material for sequencing was blood, either unsorted or a sorted T cell fraction (not recorded which). CDR3 region: CASSQDHRGEAFF. In DNA, the CDR3 is TGCGCCAGCAGCCAAGATCACCGAGGGGAGGCTTTCTTT.